One and the same sample provided the 3 T cell receptor beta chains below, sequenced in a study of T cell repertoires in cytomegalovirus infection. A single record per CDR3 protein comes from TCRdb applying MiXCR to the reads. The data show approximately 500,000 distinct CDR3 sequences, with about 15% seen just once and 20% to 30% held by the top ten. The material sequenced was CD8+ T cells from PBMCs. All receptors derive from a human donor in good health (CMV status not recorded). Some clones in this sample may be carry-over from other donors' samples.

The chain employs TRBV13 and TRBJ2-3; 7 nucleotides match TRBD2. The ends lost 5 bases at V and 5 bases at J; junction bases unmatched: 10. CDR3 size: 15 residues. The germline gives CDR1 PRHDT, CDR2 FYEKMQ (reference sequence). The CDR3 region has the DNA TGTGCCAGCAGCCCATCCGGGGAGGGGTTAGATACGCAGTATTTT. Translating gives CASSPSGEGLDTQYF.

This clonotype appeared many times. The genes are TRBV11-2 and TRBJ2-7; a weak D match, TRBD1 (5 bases). V was trimmed by 5 bases and J by 4 bases, leaving 12 bases between them. CDR1 is SGHAT and CDR2 is FQNNGV in the germline V gene. CDR3 length equals 13 residues. The CDR3, as DNA: TGTGCCAGCAGCACCTCACGACAGTACGAGCAGTACTTC. Residues: CASSTSRQYEQYF.

This clonotype appeared many times. V and J are TRBV5-1 and TRBJ2-2; 8 bases are a match to TRBD2. Unmatched junction bases numbered 8, after V lost 2 bases and J lost 2 bases. Germline V lookup: CDR1 SGHRS, CDR2 YFSETQ. This CDR3 spans 17 amino acids. The CDR3 is CASSLATSAINTGELFF. The CDR3 DNA is TGCGCCAGCAGCTTAGCGACTAGCGCGATAAACACCGGGGAGCTGTTTTTT.